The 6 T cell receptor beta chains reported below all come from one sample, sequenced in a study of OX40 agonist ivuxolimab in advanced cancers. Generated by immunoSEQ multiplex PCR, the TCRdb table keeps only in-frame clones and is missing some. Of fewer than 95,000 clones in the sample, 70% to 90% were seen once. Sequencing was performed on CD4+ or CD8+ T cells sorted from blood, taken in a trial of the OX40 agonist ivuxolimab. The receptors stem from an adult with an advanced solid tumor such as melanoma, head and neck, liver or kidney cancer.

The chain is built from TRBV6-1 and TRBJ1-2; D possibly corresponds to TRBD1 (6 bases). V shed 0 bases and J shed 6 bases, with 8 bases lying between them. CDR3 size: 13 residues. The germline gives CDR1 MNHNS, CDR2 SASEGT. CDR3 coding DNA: TGTGCCAGCAGTGAAGCGGAGGGGGATGGCTACACCTTC. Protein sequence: CASSEAEGDGYTF.

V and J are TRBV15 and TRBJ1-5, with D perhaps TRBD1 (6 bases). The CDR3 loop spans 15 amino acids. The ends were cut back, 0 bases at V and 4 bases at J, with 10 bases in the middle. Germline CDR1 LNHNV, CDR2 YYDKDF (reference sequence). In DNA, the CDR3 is TGTGCCACCAGCAGAGATTTAGGGGGAAATCAGCCCCAGCATTTT. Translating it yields CATSRDLGGNQPQHF.

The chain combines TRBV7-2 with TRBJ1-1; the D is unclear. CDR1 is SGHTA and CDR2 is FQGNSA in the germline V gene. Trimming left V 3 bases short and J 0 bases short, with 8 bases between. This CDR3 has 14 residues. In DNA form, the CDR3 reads TGTGCCAGCAGCTTCGCATGGTTGAACACTGAAGCTTTCTTT. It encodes CASSFAWLNTEAFF. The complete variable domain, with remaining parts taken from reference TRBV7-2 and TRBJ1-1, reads GAGVSQSPSNKVTEKGKDVELRCDPISGHTALYWYRQSLGQGLEFLIYFQGNSAPDKSGLPSDRFSAERTGGSVSTLTIQRTQQEDSAVYLCASSFAWLNTEAFFGQGTRLTVV.

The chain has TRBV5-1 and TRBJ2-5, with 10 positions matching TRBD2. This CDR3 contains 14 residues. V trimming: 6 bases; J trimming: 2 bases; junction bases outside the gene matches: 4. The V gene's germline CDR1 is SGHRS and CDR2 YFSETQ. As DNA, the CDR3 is TGCGCCAGCAATCCAGCGGGGGGGCAAGAGACCCAGTACTTC. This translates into CASNPAGGQETQYF. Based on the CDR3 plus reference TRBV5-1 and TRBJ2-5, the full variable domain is KAGVTQTPRYLIKTRGQQVTLSCSPISGHRSVSWYQQTPGQGLQFLFEYFSETQRNKGNFPGRFSGRQFSNSRSEMNVSTLELGDSALYLCASNPAGGQETQYFGPGTRLLVL.

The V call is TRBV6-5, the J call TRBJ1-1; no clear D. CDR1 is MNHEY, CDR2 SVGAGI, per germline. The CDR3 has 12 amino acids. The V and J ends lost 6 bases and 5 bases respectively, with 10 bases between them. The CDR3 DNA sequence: TGTGCCAGCAGCGGCCTTGGGACTGAAGCTTTCTTT. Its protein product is CASSGLGTEAFF.

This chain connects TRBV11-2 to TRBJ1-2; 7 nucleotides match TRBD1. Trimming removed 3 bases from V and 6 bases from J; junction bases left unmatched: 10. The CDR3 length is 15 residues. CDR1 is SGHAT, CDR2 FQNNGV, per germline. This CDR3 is CASSLSFDRVHGYTF. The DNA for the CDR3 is TGTGCCAGCAGCTTGTCTTTCGACAGGGTCCATGGCTACACCTTC.